Below, one T cell receptor (beta chain) is given with its context. Source study methods: Reference gene primers were amplified, and this amplification served to estimate nucleated cell counts. Data came from immunoSEQ multiplex PCR; TCRdb stores just in-frame clones and leaves some out. V and J calls and clone size are those listed in that table; D and trimming were worked out from the DNA. Seen here are some 200,000 clones, around 80% observed once, and the top ten hold roughly 1.2%. Deletions cut 0 bases from V and 3 bases from J, with 12 bases between. Looked up from germline, CDR1 is MNHEY and CDR2 is SVGEGT. The CDR3 runs 15 residues. The record originates from a study of blood T cell repertoires in COVID-19.

Input material: peripheral blood. This receptor was obtained from a woman aged 25 to 39 with COVID-19, enrolled during active disease. The genes are TRBV6-2 or TRBV6-3 and TRBJ2-7, with D perhaps TRBD2 (5 bases). The CDR3, as DNA: TGTGCCAGCAGTTACTCAACCGCGGAGGTCTACGAGCAGTACTTC. It specifies CASSYSTAEVYEQYF.